This TCR beta chain was sequenced for a study of PD-L1 blockade in urothelial cancer. Only in-frame clones appear in the TCRdb table, and some are missing; sequencing was by immunoSEQ multiplex PCR. Of about 74,000 clones listed, roughly 90% are singletons. Time point: pretreatment peripheral blood. Germline V gene lookup returns CDR1 SGDLS and CDR2 YYNGEE. This CDR3 contains 16 residues. The V end lost 1 base, the J end lost 2 bases, and 13 bases lay between the germline ends. The sequences come from PBMCs, collected around atezolizumab (anti-PD-L1) treatment. V and J are TRBV9 and TRBJ1-3; D might be TRBD1 (5 bases). The TCR was taken from a man between 70 and 80 years old with urothelial cancer. CDR3 region: CASSVREGLTGNTIYF. For the CDR3, the DNA is TGTGCCAGCAGCGTAAGGGAGGGGCTCACTGGAAACACCATATATTTT.